This TCR beta chain was recovered during a study of T cell responses to AZD1222 COVID-19 vaccine. The CDR3 is 14 amino acids. Trimming left V 2 bases short and J 7 bases short, with 14 bases between. Per the germline V gene, CDR1 is SNHLY and CDR2 is FYNNEI. Study-wide results and limits: Without day 14 samples, only post-peak T cell repertoires were studied. It should be noted that donors were predominantly white British and more often female, and clonal diversity was possibly underestimated.

The repertoire was sequenced with immunoSEQ multiplex PCR; TCRdb's copy has only in-frame clones and lacks some. The sample consists of about 59,000 clones, about four fifths of them appearing once. Comments on this clone: Its specificity is not known.

The sequences come from peripheral blood, collected on day 0 of AZD1222 vaccination. The receptor was isolated from an adult in good health. The V call is TRBV2, the J call TRBJ1-1; perhaps TRBD1 as D (5 bases). This chain's CDR3 is CASSERLGAIEAFF. The CDR3 DNA is TGTGCCAGCAGTGAACGTTTAGGGGCTATTGAAGCTTTCTTT.